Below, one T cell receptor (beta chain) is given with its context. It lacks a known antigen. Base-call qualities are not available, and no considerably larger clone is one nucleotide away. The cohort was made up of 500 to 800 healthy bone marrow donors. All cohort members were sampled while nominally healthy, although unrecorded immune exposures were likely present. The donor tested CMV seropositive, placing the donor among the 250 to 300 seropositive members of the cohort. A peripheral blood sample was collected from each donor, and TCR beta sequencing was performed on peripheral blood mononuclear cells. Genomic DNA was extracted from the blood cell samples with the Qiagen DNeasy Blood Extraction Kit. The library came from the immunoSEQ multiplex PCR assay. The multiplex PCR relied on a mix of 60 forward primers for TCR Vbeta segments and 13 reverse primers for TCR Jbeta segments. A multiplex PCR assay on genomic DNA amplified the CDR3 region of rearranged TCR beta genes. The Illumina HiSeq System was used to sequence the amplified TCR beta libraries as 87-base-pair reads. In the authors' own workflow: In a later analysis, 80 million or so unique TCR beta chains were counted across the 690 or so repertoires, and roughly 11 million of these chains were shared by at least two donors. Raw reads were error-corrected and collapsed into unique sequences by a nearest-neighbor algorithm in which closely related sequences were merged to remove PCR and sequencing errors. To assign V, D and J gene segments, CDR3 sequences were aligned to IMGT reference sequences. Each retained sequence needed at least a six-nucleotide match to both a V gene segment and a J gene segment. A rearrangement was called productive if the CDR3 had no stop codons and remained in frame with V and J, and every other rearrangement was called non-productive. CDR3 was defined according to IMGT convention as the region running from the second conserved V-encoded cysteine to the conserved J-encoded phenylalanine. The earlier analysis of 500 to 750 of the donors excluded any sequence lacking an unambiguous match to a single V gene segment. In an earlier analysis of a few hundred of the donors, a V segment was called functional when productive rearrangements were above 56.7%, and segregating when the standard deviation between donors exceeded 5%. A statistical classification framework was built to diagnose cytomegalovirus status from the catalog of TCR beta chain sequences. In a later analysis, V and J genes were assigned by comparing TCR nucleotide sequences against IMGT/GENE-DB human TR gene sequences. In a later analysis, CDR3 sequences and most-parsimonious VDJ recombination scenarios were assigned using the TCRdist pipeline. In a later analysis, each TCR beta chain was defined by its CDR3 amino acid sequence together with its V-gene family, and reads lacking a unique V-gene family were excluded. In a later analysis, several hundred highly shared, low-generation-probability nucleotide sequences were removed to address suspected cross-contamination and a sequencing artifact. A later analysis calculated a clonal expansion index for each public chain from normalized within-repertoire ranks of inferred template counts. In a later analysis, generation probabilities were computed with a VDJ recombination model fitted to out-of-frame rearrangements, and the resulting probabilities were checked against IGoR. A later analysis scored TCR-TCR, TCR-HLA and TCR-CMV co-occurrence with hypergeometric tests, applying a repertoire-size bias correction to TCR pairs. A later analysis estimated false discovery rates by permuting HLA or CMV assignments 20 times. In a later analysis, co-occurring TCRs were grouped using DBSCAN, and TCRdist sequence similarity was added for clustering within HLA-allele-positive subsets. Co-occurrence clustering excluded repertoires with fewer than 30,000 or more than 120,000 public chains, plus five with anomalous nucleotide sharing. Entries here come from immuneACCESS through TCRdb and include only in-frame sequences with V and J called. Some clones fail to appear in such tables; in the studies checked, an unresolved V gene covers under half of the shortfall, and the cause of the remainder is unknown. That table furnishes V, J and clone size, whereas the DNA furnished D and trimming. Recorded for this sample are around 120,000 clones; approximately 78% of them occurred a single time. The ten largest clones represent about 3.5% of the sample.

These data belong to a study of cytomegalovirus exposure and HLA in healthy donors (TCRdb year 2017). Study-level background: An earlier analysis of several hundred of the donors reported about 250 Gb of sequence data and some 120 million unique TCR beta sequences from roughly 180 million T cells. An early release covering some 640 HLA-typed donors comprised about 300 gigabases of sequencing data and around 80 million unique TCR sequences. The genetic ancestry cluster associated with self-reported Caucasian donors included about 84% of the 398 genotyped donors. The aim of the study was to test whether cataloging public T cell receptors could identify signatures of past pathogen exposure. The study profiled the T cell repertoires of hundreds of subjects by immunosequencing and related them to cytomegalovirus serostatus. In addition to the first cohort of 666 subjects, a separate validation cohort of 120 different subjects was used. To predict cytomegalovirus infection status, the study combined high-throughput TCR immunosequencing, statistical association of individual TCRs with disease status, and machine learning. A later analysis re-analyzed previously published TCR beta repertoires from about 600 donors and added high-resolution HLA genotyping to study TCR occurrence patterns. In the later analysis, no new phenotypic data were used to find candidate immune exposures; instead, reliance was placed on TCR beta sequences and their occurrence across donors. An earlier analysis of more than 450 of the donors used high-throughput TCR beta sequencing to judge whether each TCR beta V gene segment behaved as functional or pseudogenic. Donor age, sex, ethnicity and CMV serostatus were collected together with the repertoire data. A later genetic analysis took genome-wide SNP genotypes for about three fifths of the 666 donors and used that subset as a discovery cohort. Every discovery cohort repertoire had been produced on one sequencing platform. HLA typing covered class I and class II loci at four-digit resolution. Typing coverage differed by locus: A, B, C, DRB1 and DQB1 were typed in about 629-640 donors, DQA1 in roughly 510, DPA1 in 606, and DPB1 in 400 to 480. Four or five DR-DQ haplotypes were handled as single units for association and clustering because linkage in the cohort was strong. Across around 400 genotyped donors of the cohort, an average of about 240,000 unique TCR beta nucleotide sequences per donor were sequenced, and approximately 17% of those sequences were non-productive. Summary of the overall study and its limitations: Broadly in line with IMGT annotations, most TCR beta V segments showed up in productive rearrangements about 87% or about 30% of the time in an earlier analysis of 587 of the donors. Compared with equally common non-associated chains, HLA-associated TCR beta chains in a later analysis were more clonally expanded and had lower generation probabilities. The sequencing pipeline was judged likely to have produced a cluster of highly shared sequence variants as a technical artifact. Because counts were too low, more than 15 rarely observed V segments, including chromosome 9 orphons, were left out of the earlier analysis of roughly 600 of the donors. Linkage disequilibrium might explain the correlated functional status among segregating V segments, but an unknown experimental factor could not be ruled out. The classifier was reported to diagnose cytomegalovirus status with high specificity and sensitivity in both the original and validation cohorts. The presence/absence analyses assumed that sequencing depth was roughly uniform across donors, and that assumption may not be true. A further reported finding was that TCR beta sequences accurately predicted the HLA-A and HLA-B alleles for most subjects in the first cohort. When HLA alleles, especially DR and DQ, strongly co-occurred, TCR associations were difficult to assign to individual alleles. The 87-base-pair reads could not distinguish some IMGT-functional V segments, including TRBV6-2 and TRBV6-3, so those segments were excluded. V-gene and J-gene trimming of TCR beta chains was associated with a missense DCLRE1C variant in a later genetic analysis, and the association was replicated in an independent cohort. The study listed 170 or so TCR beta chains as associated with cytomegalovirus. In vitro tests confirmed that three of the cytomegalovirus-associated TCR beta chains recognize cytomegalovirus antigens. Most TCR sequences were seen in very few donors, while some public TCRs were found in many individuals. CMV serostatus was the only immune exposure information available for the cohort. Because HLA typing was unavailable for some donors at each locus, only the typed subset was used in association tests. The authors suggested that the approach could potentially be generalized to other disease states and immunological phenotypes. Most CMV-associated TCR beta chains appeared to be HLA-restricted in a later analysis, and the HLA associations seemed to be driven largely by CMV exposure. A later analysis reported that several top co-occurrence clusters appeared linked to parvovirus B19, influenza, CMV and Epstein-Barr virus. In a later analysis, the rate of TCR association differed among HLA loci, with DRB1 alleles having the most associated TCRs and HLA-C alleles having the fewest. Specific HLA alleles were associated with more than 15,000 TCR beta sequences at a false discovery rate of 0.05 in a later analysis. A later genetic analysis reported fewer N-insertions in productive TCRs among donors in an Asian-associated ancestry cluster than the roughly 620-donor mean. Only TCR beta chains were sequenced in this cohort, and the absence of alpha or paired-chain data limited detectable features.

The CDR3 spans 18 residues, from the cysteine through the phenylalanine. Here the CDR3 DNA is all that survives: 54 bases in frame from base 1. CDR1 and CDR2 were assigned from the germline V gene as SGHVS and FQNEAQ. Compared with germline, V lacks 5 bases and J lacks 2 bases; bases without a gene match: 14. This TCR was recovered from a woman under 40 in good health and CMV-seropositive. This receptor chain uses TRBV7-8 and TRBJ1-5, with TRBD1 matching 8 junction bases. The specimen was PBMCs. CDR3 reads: CASSRRGTGSGRNQPQHF. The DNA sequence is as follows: TGTGCCAGCAGCCGACGAGGGACAGGCTCAGGTCGCAATCAGCCCCAGCATTTT. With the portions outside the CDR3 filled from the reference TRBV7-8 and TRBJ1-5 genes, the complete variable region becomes GAGVSQSPRYKVAKRGQDVALRCDPISGHVSLFWYQQALGQGPEFLTYFQNEAQLDKSGLPSDRFFAERPEGSVSTLKIQRTQQEDSAVYLCASSRRGTGSGRNQPQHFGDGTRLSIL.